Sequencing of this T cell receptor (beta chain) was carried out in a study of blood T cells in healthy people across ages. V was pared by 4 bases and J by 7 bases, with 22 bases between. Germline CDR1 and CDR2: DFQATT and SNEGSKA (reference sequence). This CDR3 is built from 15 residues. Alongside a J-beta primer mix, a sample-barcoded 5' primer served in a second PCR lasting roughly 7 to 12 cycles. TCRdb analysed the 5' RACE reads with MiXCR anew, one entry per CDR3 protein. The table records 550,000 to 650,000 distinct CDR3 sequences, approximately 30% of them present only once. This TCR was sampled from a woman older than 75 in good health. This sequence joins TRBV20-1 and TRBJ2-5; the D gene is possibly TRBD2 (6 bases). Sequencing was performed on blood. Here the CDR3 reads CSAIYSGSASGTQYF. CDR3 DNA: TGCAGTGCTATATACAGCGGGTCCGCAAGCGGGACCCAGTACTTC.